This T cell receptor (beta chain) was identified during a study of beta chain features in type 1 diabetes. Study results and caveats: Type 1 diabetes patients showed a moderate but significant shortening of TCRB CDR3s in all four CD4+ subsets.

With regard to this clone: Its specificity is not known.

Germline CDR1 reads MGHDK; CDR2 reads SYGVNS. This CDR3 is 15 amino acids long. Deletions cut 1 base from V and 3 bases from J, with 12 bases between. All of the isolated RNA was reverse transcribed, so expressed TCRB transcripts were sequenced. Using immunoSEQ multiplex PCR, the repertoire was profiled, and TCRdb retains in-frame clones only, with some absent. The sample comprises more than 120,000 clones, about 13% of which are singletons, and 1.3% rests with the top ten. The material sequenced was central memory CD4+ T cells from blood. The source is a man aged 18 to 29 with type 1 diabetes. This chain uses TRBV25-1 with TRBJ1-1; maybe TRBD1 (5 bases). This chain's CDR3 is CASSEFQGGDTEAFF. The DNA for the CDR3 is TGTGCCAGCAGTGAATTTCAGGGAGGGGACACTGAAGCTTTCTTT.